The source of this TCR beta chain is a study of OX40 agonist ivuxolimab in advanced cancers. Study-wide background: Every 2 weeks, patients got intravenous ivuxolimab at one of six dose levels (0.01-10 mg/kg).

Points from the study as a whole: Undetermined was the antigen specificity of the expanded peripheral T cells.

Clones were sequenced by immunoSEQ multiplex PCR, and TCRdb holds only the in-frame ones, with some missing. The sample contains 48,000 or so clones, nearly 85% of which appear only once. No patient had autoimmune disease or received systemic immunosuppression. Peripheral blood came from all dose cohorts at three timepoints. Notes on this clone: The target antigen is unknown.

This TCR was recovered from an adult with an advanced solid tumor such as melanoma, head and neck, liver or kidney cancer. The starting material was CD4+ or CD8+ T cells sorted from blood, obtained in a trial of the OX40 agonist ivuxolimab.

The CDR3: CASRPGTGNTEAFF. CDR3 nucleotides: TGTGCCAGCAGGCCGGGAACGGGGAACACTGAAGCTTTCTTT. The chain has TRBV2 and TRBJ1-1, with D unresolved. The CDR3 is made up of 14 amino acids. V was shortened by 6 bases and J by 1 base, with 12 bases between the two germline ends. Germline CDR1 SNHLY, CDR2 FYNNEI.